This T cell receptor beta chain was captured by sequencing in a study of identifying expanded T cells in peripheral blood. Study results and limitations: Variance in clone template counts between roughly two-week samples significantly increased with total template count across all healthy donors. Technical replicates showed around 1.2 changed clones; two weeks about 16.4; four weeks 19.

During the collection period, no donor immune events like infections were recorded. The repertoire was sequenced with immunoSEQ multiplex PCR; TCRdb's copy has only in-frame clones and lacks some. The sample contains around 68,000 clones, 70% to 90% of which appear only once. This clone was detected only a few times. The target antigen is unknown. Sequenced input: blood. The receptor was isolated from a person aged 18 to 70 in good health.

The CDR3 protein is CSVGHNTGELFF. DNA for the CDR3: TGCAGCGTTGGGCACAACACCGGGGAGCTGTTTTTT. This sequence joins TRBV29-1 and TRBJ2-2; D gene uncertain. CDR1 and CDR2 (germline): SQVTM, ANQGSEA. V was pared by 4 bases and J by 2 bases, with 5 bases between. The CDR3 totals 12 residues.